A selection of T cell receptor beta chains follows, all from one sample in a study of technical replicates of blood from a few donors. TCRdb's copy holds only in-frame clones and misses some; the assay was immunoSEQ multiplex PCR. The top ten hold approximately 0.2% of the sample, which has tens of thousands of clones, approximately 97% seen once. Sequences were obtained from T cells isolated from PBMCs. These receptors came from a human donor in good health. Both conserved end residues are part of each CDR3. A D gene is named only where the DNA matches it firmly. Expanded clones are given a class, and other clones once, few, many or no size at all.

DNA	CDR3	D	V	size	J
TGTGCCAGCAGGGAACAGGGATCGTGGGGCTACACCTTC	CASREQGSWGYTF	-	TRBV27	-	TRBJ1-2
TGTGCCAGCAGTGACCGGGACAGGAACTACGAGCAGTACTTC	CASSDRDRNYEQYF	TRBD1	TRBV6-6	-	TRBJ2-7
TGTGCCAGCAGCTCCTCGGACAGGCACTATGGCTACACCTTC	CASSSSDRHYGYTF	TRBD1	TRBV7-9	-	TRBJ1-2
TGTGCCTCCCTAGGACAGGGAGTAGCTGGCTACACCTTC	CASLGQGVAGYTF	TRBD1	TRBV30	once	TRBJ1-2
TGCGCCAGCAGTTCGGGGGTACATTCATCCGAGACCCAGTACTTC	CASSSGVHSSETQYF	-	TRBV5-1	-	TRBJ2-5
TGTGCCAGCAGTGGTCCGACAGGGCTTAACTATGGCTACACCTTC	CASSGPTGLNYGYTF	TRBD1	TRBV28	-	TRBJ1-2
TGTGCCAGCAGCTTAGGAGACAGGCAGCGGGGGGGTTCGGGAGATACGCAGTATTTT	CASSLGDRQRGGSGDTQYF	TRBD2	TRBV7-9	-	TRBJ2-3
TGTGCCATCAGGGGGGGGATTAATGAAAAACTGTTTTTT	CAIRGGINEKLFF	-	TRBV10-3	once	TRBJ1-4
TGTGCCAGCATCCCGGACAAGGGGGGGCGGGAGACCCAGTACTTC	CASIPDKGGRETQYF	-	TRBV21-1	-	TRBJ2-5
TGTGCCTGGAGTGTCCTCGGACAGGGCCCCCTCCACTTT	CAWSVLGQGPLHF	TRBD1	TRBV30	-	TRBJ1-6
TGCGCCAGCAGCTTGGGGGGGACAGGTTCCTCCGAGCAGTACTTC	CASSLGGTGSSEQYF	TRBD1	TRBV5-1	-	TRBJ2-7
TGCAGCGTTCTCCGGGGTGTCATCCAAGATACGCAGTATTTT	CSVLRGVIQDTQYF	-	TRBV29-1	-	TRBJ2-3
TGTGCCACCTCTTCAGGGGAGTACATTCAGTACTTC	CATSSGEYIQYF	-	TRBV5-4	-	TRBJ2-4
TGTGCCAGCAGTCACACAGACAGGCGTCTCGACACTGAAGCTTTCTTT	CASSHTDRRLDTEAFF	-	TRBV27	-	TRBJ1-1
TGCAGTGCTAGCCACTCCGGGGAGCTGTTTTTT	CSASHSGELFF	-	TRBV20-1	-	TRBJ2-2
TGTGCCAGCAGTGACCTGACAGGGTCCTACAATGAGCAGTTCTTC	CASSDLTGSYNEQFF	TRBD1	TRBV6-4	-	TRBJ2-1
TGTGCCAGTAGTGTCCGGGAGTATGGCTACACCTTC	CASSVREYGYTF	-	TRBV19	-	TRBJ1-2
TGTGCCACCCGGGAGCCCACCGGGGAGCTGTTTTTT	CATREPTGELFF	-	TRBV7-7	once	TRBJ2-2
TGTGCCAGCAGCGTCGGACAGGGCAGTGAAAAACTGTTTTTT	CASSVGQGSEKLFF	TRBD1	TRBV9	-	TRBJ1-4
TGCGCCAGCAGCTTGGCAGTTAAAGAGACCCAGTACTTC	CASSLAVKETQYF	-	TRBV5-1	-	TRBJ2-5
TGCAGCGTTGTCAGGCAGATCGGCGAGCAGTACTTC	CSVVRQIGEQYF	-	TRBV29-1	-	TRBJ2-7
TGTGCCAGCAGCCAACCTAGCGGGGGGACCGGGGAGCTGTTTTTT	CASSQPSGGTGELFF	TRBD2	TRBV4-2	-	TRBJ2-2
TGCGCCAGCAGCCAAGATGCAGACCGAGGAGGACCCCTCCACTTT	CASSQDADRGGPLHF	-	TRBV4-1	-	TRBJ1-6
TGTGCCAGCAAAGGGACAGGGGATTACGGGGCCAACGTCCTGACTTTC	CASKGTGDYGANVLTF	TRBD1	TRBV6-4	-	TRBJ2-6
TGTGCCAGCAGTGTGAACAGGGGATACGAGCAGTACTTC	CASSVNRGYEQYF	TRBD1	TRBV2	-	TRBJ2-7
TGTGCCACCAGCAGAGATTCGGTCGACGGGAGGCTAAATTTCTACGAGCAGTACTTC	CATSRDSVDGRLNFYEQYF	TRBD2	TRBV15	-	TRBJ2-7
TGCGCCAGCACGCCGAGGACAGGCTCGTTCGACGAGCAGTACTTC	CASTPRTGSFDEQYF	TRBD1	TRBV5-1	-	TRBJ2-7
TGTGCCAGCAGCGTAGGAGTCGGGTGGTCTAATGAAAAACTGTTTTTT	CASSVGVGWSNEKLFF	-	TRBV9	-	TRBJ1-4
TGTGCCAGCCGGCTCGGGGGTACTGAAGCTTTCTTT	CASRLGGTEAFF	-	TRBV6-5	-	TRBJ1-1
TGTGCCAGCAGGGAGGGACAGGGCATCGGTTACGAGCAGTACTTC	CASREGQGIGYEQYF	TRBD1	TRBV6-5	-	TRBJ2-7
TGCGCCAGCAGCCAAGAATCGGCTTGGGGCACCACCTACAATGAGCAGTTCTTC	CASSQESAWGTTYNEQFF	-	TRBV4-1	-	TRBJ2-1
TGCGCCAGCAGCAGGGGCAGCACCATGAACACTGAAGCTTTCTTT	CASSRGSTMNTEAFF	-	TRBV5-1	-	TRBJ1-1
TGCAGCGTTGAGGGCGGGGACACTGAAGCTTTCTTT	CSVEGGDTEAFF	-	TRBV29-1	few	TRBJ1-1
TGTGCCAGCAGTACAGTTCCCCGGAACACTGAAGCTTTCTTT	CASSTVPRNTEAFF	-	TRBV7-9	-	TRBJ1-1
TGTGCCAGCAGAGCCGGGACAGGGTTATACAATGAGCAGTTCTTC	CASRAGTGLYNEQFF	TRBD1	TRBV6-1	-	TRBJ2-1
TGTGCCAGCAGTTTGGGACAGGGGTTGGAAAAACTGTTTTTT	CASSLGQGLEKLFF	TRBD1	TRBV2	-	TRBJ1-4
TGTGCCAGCAGCTTAACGGAACAGGTCTATAATTCACCCCTCCACTTT	CASSLTEQVYNSPLHF	-	TRBV7-3	once	TRBJ1-6
TGTGCCAGCAGTGAACAGGCTATCAGCTACGAGCAGTACTTC	CASSEQAISYEQYF	-	TRBV6-1	once	TRBJ2-7
TGCGCCAGCAGCTTGGGGGGAAGGGGGAACTACGAGCAGTACTTC	CASSLGGRGNYEQYF	-	TRBV5-1	-	TRBJ2-7
TGTGCCAGCAGTGAAGCCCTACCGGGACAGGGGGGAGCTTATAATTCACCCCTCCACTTT	CASSEALPGQGGAYNSPLHF	TRBD1	TRBV6-1	-	TRBJ1-6